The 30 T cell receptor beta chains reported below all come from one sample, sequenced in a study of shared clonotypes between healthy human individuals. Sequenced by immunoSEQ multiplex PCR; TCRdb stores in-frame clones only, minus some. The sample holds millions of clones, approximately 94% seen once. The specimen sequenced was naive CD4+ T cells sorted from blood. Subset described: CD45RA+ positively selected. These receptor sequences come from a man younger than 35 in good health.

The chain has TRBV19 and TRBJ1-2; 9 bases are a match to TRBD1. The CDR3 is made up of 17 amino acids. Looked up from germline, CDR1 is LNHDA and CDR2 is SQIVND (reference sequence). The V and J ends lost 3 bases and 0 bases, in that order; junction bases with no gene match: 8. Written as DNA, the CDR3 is TGTGCCAGTAGTATTATCGGACAGGGGAGCTCTAACTATGGCTACACCTTC. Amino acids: CASSIIGQGSSNYGYTF.

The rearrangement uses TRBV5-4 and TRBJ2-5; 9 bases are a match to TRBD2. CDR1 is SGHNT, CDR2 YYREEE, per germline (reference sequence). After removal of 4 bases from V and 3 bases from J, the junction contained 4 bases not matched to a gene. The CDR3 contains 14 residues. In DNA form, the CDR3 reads TGTGCCAGCAGCACCCGACTAGCGGAAGAGACCCAGTACTTC. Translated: CASSTRLAEETQYF.

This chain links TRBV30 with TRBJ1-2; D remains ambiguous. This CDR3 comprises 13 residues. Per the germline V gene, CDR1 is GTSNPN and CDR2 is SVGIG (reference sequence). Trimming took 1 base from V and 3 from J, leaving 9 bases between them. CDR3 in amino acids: CAWSAEVYYGYTF. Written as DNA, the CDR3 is TGTGCCTGGAGTGCCGAGGTTTACTATGGCTACACCTTC.

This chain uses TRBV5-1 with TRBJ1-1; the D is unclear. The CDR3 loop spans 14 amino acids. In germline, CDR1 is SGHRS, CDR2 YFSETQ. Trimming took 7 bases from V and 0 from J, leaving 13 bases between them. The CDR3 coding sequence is TGCGCCAGCGCACCGGACCGGATGAACACTGAAGCTTTCTTT. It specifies CASAPDRMNTEAFF. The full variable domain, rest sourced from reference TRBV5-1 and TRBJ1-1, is KAGVTQTPRYLIKTRGQQVTLSCSPISGHRSVSWYQQTPGQGLQFLFEYFSETQRNKGNFPGRFSGRQFSNSRSEMNVSTLELGDSALYLCASAPDRMNTEAFFGQGTRLTVV.

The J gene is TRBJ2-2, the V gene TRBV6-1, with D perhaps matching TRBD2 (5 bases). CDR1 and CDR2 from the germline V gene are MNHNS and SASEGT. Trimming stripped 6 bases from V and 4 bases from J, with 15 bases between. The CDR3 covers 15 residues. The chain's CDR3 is CASSWEFSITGELFF. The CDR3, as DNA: TGTGCCAGCAGCTGGGAGTTTAGTATCACCGGGGAGCTGTTTTTT.

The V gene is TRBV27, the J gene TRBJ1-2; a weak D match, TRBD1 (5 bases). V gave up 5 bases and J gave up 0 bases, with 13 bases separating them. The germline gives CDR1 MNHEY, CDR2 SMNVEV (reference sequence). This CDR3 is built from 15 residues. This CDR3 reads CASSGAGSANYGYTF. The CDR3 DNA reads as TGTGCCAGCAGTGGGGCGGGGAGCGCTAACTATGGCTACACCTTC.

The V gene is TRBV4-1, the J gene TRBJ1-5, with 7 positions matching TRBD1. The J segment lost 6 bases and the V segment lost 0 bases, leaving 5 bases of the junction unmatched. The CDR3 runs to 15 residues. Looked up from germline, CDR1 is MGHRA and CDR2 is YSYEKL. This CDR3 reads CASSQETGWRQPQHF. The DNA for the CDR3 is TGCGCCAGCAGCCAAGAGACAGGGTGGCGTCAGCCCCAGCATTTT.

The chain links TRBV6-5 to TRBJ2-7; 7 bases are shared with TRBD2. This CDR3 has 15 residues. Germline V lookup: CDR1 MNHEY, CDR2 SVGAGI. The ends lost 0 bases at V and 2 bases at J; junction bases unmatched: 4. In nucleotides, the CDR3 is TGTGCCAGCAGTTACTCGTCTCGGGGGGCCTACGAGCAGTACTTC. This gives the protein CASSYSSRGAYEQYF.

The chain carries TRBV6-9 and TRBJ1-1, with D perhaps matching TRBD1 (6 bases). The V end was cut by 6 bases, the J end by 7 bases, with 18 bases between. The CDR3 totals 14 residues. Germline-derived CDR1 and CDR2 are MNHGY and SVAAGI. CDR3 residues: CASRSLVGGREAFF. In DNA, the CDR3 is TGTGCCAGCAGATCGTTAGTCGGGGGCCGTGAAGCTTTCTTT.

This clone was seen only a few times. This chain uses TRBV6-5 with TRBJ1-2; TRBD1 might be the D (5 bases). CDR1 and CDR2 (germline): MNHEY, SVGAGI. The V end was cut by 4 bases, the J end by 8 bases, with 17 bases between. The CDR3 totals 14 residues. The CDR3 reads CASSWGGRGGGYTF. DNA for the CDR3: TGTGCCAGCAGTTGGGGCGGAAGGGGTGGCGGCTACACCTTC.

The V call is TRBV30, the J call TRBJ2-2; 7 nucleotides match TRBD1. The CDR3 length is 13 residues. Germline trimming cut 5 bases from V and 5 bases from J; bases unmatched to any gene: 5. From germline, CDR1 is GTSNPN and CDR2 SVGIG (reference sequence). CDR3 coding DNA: TGTGCCTGGGCAGAACAGGGGACCGGGGAGCTGTTTTTT. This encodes CAWAEQGTGELFF.

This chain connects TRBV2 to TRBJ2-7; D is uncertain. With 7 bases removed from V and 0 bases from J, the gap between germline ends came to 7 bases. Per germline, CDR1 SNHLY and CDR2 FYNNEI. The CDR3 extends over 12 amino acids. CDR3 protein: CASTPSSYEQYF. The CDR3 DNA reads TGTGCCAGCACCCCAAGCTCCTACGAGCAGTACTTC.

CDR3 sequence (DNA): TGTGCCAGCAGAGCGGCGGGGGCGCGTTACGGCTACACCTTC. It codes for CASRAAGARYGYTF. V gene TRBV7-2 combines with J gene TRBJ1-2; D is possibly TRBD1 (6 bases). Germline V CDR1 and CDR2: SGHTA, FQGNSA. This CDR3 comprises 14 residues. V was cut by 6 bases and J by 8 bases, with 19 bases left in between.

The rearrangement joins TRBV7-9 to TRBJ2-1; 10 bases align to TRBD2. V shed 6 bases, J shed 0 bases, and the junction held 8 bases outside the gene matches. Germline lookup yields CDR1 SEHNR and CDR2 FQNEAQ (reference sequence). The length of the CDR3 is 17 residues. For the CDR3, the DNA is TGTGCCAGCAGTCCGTCTAGCGGGAGAACCTCCTACAATGAGCAGTTCTTC. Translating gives CASSPSSGRTSYNEQFF.

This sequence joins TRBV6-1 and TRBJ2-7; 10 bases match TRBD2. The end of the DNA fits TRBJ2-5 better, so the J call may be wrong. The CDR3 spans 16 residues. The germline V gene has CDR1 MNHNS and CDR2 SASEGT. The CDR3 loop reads CASSAKTSGSTGTQYF. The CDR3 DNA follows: TGTGCCAGCAGTGCGAAGACTAGCGGGTCCACGGGGACCCAGTACTTC.

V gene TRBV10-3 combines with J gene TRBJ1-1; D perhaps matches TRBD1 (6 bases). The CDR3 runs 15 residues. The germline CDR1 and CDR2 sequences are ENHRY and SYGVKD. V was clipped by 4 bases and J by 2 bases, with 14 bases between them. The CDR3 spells CAISVSDSSNTEAFF. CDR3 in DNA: TGTGCCATCAGTGTCTCGGACAGCTCTAACACTGAAGCTTTCTTT.

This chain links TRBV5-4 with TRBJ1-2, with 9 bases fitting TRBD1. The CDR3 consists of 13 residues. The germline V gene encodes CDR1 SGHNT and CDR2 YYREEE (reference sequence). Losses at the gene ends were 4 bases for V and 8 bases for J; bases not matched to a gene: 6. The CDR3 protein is CASSIDRGLGYTF. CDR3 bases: TGTGCCAGCAGCATAGACAGGGGGTTGGGCTACACCTTC.

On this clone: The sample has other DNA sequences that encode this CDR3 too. In nucleotides, the CDR3 is TGTGCCAGCACGCACAGGGGTACTGAAGCTTTCTTT. It yields the protein CASTHRGTEAFF. The V gene is TRBV11-2, the J gene TRBJ1-1; 7 bases agree with TRBD1. The junction had 4 bases not matched to a gene; V was cut back by 7 bases and J by 5 bases. Per germline, CDR1 SGHAT and CDR2 FQNNGV. This CDR3 region has 12 residues.

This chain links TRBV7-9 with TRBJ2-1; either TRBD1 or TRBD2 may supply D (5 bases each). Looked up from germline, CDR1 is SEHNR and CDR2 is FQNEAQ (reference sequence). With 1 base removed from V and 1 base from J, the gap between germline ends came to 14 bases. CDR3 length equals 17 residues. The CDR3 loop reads CASSLGGFRLSYNEQFF. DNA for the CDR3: TGTGCCAGCAGCTTAGGGGGGTTCCGGTTGTCCTACAATGAGCAGTTCTTC.

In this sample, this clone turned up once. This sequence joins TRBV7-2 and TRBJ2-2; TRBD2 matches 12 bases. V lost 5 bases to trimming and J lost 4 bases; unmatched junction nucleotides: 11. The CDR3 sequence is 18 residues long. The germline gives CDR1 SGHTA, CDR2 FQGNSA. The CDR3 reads CASSPSSGRAPGTGELFF. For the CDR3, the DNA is TGTGCCAGCAGCCCGTCTAGCGGGAGGGCCCCGGGCACCGGGGAGCTGTTTTTT.

CDR3 bases: TGTGCCAGCAGTCAGGACAGGGTAGGGGGGGCTTTCTTT. Its protein is CASSQDRVGGAFF. The chain links TRBV6-6 to TRBJ1-1; 8 bases agree with TRBD1. CDR3 length equals 13 residues. The germline gives CDR1 MNHNY, CDR2 SVGAGI (reference sequence). J lost 11 bases, V lost 5 bases, and 10 bases had no gene match.

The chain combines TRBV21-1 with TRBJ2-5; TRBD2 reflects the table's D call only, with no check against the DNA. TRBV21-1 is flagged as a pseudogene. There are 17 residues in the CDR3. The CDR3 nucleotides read TGTGCCAGCAGCAAAGTTGGTAGCGGGGGATCGGGGGAGACCCAGTACTTC. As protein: CASSKVGSGGSGETQYF.

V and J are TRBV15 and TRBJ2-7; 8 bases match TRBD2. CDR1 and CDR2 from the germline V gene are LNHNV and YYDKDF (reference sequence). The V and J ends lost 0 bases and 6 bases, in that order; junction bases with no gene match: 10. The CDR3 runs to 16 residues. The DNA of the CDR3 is TGTGCCACCAGCAGAGACGGGGCGGGAGGCCCGGGCGAGCAGTACTTC. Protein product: CATSRDGAGGPGEQYF.

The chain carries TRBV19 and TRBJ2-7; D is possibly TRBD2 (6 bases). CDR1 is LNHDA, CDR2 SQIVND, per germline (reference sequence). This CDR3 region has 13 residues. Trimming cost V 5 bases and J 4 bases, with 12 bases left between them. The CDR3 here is CASSPGTHYEQYF. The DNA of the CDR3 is TGTGCCAGTAGTCCCGGGACTCATTACGAGCAGTACTTC.

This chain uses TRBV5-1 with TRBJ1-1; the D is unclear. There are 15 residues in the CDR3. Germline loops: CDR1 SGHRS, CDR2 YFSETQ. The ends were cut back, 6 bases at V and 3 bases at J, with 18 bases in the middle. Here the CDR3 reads CASTPDGSGDTEAFF. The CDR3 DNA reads TGCGCCAGCACCCCGGATGGGTCGGGAGACACTGAAGCTTTCTTT.

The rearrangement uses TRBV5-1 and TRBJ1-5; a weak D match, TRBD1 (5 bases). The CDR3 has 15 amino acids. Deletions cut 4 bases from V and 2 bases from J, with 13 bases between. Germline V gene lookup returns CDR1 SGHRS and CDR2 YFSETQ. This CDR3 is CASSPGLGGNQPQHF. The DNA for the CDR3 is TGCGCCAGCAGCCCAGGTTTAGGGGGCAATCAGCCCCAGCATTTT. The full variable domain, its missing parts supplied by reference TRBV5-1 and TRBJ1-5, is KAGVTQTPRYLIKTRGQQVTLSCSPISGHRSVSWYQQTPGQGLQFLFEYFSETQRNKGNFPGRFSGRQFSNSRSEMNVSTLELGDSALYLCASSPGLGGNQPQHFGDGTRLSIL.

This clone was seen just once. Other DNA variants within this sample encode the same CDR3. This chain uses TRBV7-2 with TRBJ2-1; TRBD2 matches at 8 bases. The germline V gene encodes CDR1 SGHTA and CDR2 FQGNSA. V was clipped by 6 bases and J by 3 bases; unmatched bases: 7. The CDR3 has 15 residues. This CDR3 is CASRTGLAGYNEQFF. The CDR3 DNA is TGTGCCAGCAGGACGGGGCTAGCGGGCTACAATGAGCAGTTCTTC. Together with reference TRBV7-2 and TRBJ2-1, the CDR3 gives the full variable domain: GAGVSQSPSNKVTEKGKDVELRCDPISGHTALYWYRQSLGQGLEFLIYFQGNSAPDKSGLPSDRFSAERTGGSVSTLTIQRTQQEDSAVYLCASRTGLAGYNEQFFGPGTRLTVL.

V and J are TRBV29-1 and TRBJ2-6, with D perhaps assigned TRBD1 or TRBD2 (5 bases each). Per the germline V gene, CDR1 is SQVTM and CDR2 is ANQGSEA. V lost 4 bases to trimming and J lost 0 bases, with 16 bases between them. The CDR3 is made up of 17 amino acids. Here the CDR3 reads CSVAITGGGSGANVLTF. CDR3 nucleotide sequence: TGCAGCGTTGCGATCACAGGCGGAGGCTCTGGGGCCAACGTCCTGACTTTC.

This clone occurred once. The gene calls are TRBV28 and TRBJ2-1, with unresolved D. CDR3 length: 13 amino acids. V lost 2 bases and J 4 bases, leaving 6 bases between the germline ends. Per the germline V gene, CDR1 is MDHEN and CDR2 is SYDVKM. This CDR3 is CASSLMSYNEQFF. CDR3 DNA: TGTGCCAGCAGTTTAATGAGTTACAATGAGCAGTTCTTC.

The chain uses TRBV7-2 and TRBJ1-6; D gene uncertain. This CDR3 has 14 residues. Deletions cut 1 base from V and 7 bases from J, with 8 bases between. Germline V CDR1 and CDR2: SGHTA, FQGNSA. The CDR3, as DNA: TGTGCCAGCAGCTTAGTCGCACAAAATTCACCCCTCCACTTT. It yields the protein CASSLVAQNSPLHF.